Below, 6 T cell receptor beta chains from the same sample are listed, as sequenced in a study of T cell changes during pregnancy in multiple sclerosis. Using immunoSEQ multiplex PCR, the repertoire was profiled, and TCRdb retains in-frame clones only, with some absent. The repertoire holds 45,000 to 70,000 clones, approximately 90% seen once, with less than 3% in the top ten. The sample consisted of peripheral blood, taken in the third trimester of pregnancy. The receptors were gathered from a female donor in good health, enrolled as a control in a pregnancy study.

CDR3 residues: CASRLGQATNEKLFF. In nucleotides, the CDR3 is TGCGCCAGCCGACTCGGACAGGCAACTAATGAAAAACTGTTTTTT. The genes are TRBV4-1 and TRBJ1-4, with 7 bases that match TRBD1. The V and J ends lost 8 bases and 0 bases, in that order; junction bases with no gene match: 6. In germline, CDR1 is MGHRA, CDR2 YSYEKL. The CDR3 is made up of 15 amino acids.

This chain uses TRBV6-6 with TRBJ2-2; TRBD1 is a possible D gene (5 bases). CDR1 and CDR2 (germline): MNHNY, SVGAGI (reference sequence). The V end lost 10 bases, the J end lost 3 bases, and 18 bases lay between the germline ends. The CDR3 runs 15 residues. The CDR3 region is CATHPGSGDTGELFF. CDR3 nucleotide sequence: TGTGCCACCCACCCAGGGTCAGGAGACACCGGGGAGCTGTTTTTT.

The chain carries TRBV27 and TRBJ2-5, with D tentatively TRBD1 (6 bases). The J call is doubtful: the DNA matches TRBJ2-7 better. Per the germline V gene, CDR1 is MNHEY and CDR2 is SMNVEV (reference sequence). The CDR3 covers 14 residues. CDR3 in amino acids: CASSLNREKYEQYF. DNA of the CDR3: TGTGCCAGCAGTTTGAACAGGGAAAAATACGAGCAGTACTTC.

This chain uses TRBV7-2 with TRBJ2-3, with a possible D match to TRBD1 (5 bases). The CDR3 runs to 15 residues. Trimming removed 1 base at V and 3 bases at J, with 11 bases between. CDR1 is SGHTA and CDR2 is FQGNSA in the germline V gene. The CDR3 reads CASSLVSQGTDTQYF. CDR3 DNA: TGTGCCAGCAGCTTAGTAAGCCAGGGAACAGATACGCAGTATTTT.

V is TRBV27 and J is TRBJ1-1; 9 nucleotides match TRBD1. The CDR3 contains 16 residues. The V gene end was trimmed by 6 bases and the J gene end by 2 bases; junction bases not matched to a gene: 10. Per germline, CDR1 MNHEY and CDR2 SMNVEV (reference sequence). The CDR3 DNA reads TGTGCCAGCAGATTCACAGGGGGCCCAGTTAACACTGAAGCTTTCTTT. Translated: CASRFTGGPVNTEAFF.

The chain recombines TRBV19 with TRBJ1-1, with 7 bases matching TRBD1. Germline assignment: CDR1 LNHDA and CDR2 SQIVND (reference sequence). The CDR3 covers 14 residues. The junction had 6 bases not matched to a gene; V was cut back by 4 bases and J by 4 bases. The chain's CDR3 is CASSNDRVGTEAFF. Here the CDR3 DNA reads TGTGCCAGTAGTAACGACAGGGTGGGCACTGAAGCTTTCTTT.